The present T cell receptor (beta chain) was sequenced within a study of cytomegalovirus exposure and HLA in healthy donors. The PCR had 60 Vbeta and 13 Jbeta primers. Some clones are missing from TCRdb's copy, which holds only in-frame ones; the method was immunoSEQ multiplex PCR. The sample lists fewer than 150,000 clones, 60% to 80% occurring once. Worth noting for this clone: Its antigen remains unknown.

The length of the CDR3 is 14 residues. Germline CDR1 reads SGHDT; CDR2 reads YYEEEE. With V trimmed by 2 bases and J by 1 base, 1 base remained unmatched. Study observations and caveats: Rare TCR sequences predominated, though certain public TCRs were found in many donors. Highly shared variants forming one cluster were likely a sequencing artifact.

The sequenced material came from PBMCs. This clonotype originated in a male donor in good health and CMV-seronegative. V usage is TRBV5-6 and J usage is TRBJ2-3; TRBD2 matches at 7 bases. As DNA, the CDR3 is TGTGCCAGCAGCTTACGGGGGGGCACAGATACGCAGTATTTT. Encoded protein: CASSLRGGTDTQYF.